Below are 26 T cell receptor beta chains sequenced from a single sample in a study of blood T cell repertoires in COVID-19. Assay used: immunoSEQ multiplex PCR; TCRdb lists only in-frame clones, some missing. The sample consists of around 310,000 clones, 90% of them appearing once. The sample consisted of peripheral blood. The receptor set was obtained from a woman in her forties with COVID-19, enrolled during active disease.

The rearrangement links TRBV29-1 to TRBJ2-5; 9 bases match TRBD1. The V gene end was trimmed by 4 bases and the J gene end by 2 bases; junction bases not matched to a gene: 2. The CDR3 covers 13 residues. The germline CDR1 and CDR2 sequences are SQVTM and ANQGSEA. Here the CDR3 reads CSVGGQGQETQYF. The CDR3 DNA sequence: TGCAGCGTTGGGGGACAGGGTCAAGAGACCCAGTACTTC. The entire variable domain, with the rest obtained from reference TRBV29-1 and TRBJ2-5, is as follows: SAVISQKPSRDICQRGTSLTIQCQVDSQVTMMFWYRQQPGQSLTLIATANQGSEATYESGFVIDKFPISRPNLTFSTLTVSNMSPEDSSIYLCSVGGQGQETQYFGPGTRLLVL.

The rearrangement links TRBV7-9 to TRBJ1-5, with 7 bases lining up with TRBD1. The CDR3 spans 16 residues. V lost 5 bases to trimming and J lost 2 bases; unmatched junction nucleotides: 9. Germline CDR1 and CDR2: SEHNR and FQNEAQ (reference sequence). CDR3 amino acids: CASSPSRDSGNQPQHF. CDR3 sequence (DNA): TGTGCCAGCAGCCCTAGCCGGGACAGCGGCAATCAGCCCCAGCATTTT.

CDR3 bases: TGCAGCGTTAGGTTTAGGACAGGCGTGGAGACCCAGTACTTC. Translating it yields CSVRFRTGVETQYF. The gene calls are TRBV29-1 and TRBJ2-5; 7 bases line up with TRBD1. The J segment lost 5 bases and the V segment lost 5 bases, leaving 11 bases of the junction unmatched. This CDR3 comprises 14 residues. CDR1 is SQVTM and CDR2 is ANQGSEA in the germline V gene.

This clone was observed once. V and J are TRBV5-1 and TRBJ2-2; D is perhaps TRBD1 (5 bases). Per the germline V gene, CDR1 is SGHRS and CDR2 is YFSETQ. The V and J ends lost 1 base and 0 bases respectively, with 10 bases between them. There are 16 residues in the CDR3. The CDR3 here is CASSLSWGANTGELFF. The CDR3 nucleotides read TGCGCCAGCAGCTTGTCGTGGGGCGCGAACACCGGGGAGCTGTTTTTT.

About this clone itself: The sample has other DNA sequences that encode this CDR3 too. The chain employs TRBV20-1 and TRBJ2-5; no firm D call. The CDR3 runs 11 residues. Per germline, CDR1 DFQATT and CDR2 SNEGSKA (reference sequence). Trimming cost V 2 bases and J 5 bases, with 6 bases left between them. The CDR3 reads CSARLRETQYF. CDR3 bases: TGCAGTGCTAGATTGCGGGAGACCCAGTACTTC.

The chain uses TRBV14 and TRBJ2-1, with D possibly TRBD2 on 5 matching bases. The V and J ends lost 1 base and 7 bases respectively, with 14 bases between them. Per germline, CDR1 SGHDN and CDR2 FVKESK. This CDR3 is built from 15 residues. The CDR3 DNA reads TGTGCCAGCAGCCAAGTACAGCGGAGAATGAATGAGCAGTTCTTC. Translated, it gives CASSQVQRRMNEQFF. The full variable domain, rest sourced from reference TRBV14 and TRBJ2-1, is EAGVTQFPSHSVIEKGQTVTLRCDPISGHDNLYWYRRVMGKEIKFLLHFVKESKQDESGMPNNRFLAERTGGTYSTLKVQPAELEDSGVYFCASSQVQRRMNEQFFGPGTRLTVL.

This rearrangement joins TRBV30 to TRBJ1-4; 7 nucleotides align to TRBD1. The V and J ends lost 7 bases and 4 bases, in that order; junction bases with no gene match: 3. The length of the CDR3 is 12 residues. In germline, CDR1 is GTSNPN, CDR2 SVGIG (reference sequence). The CDR3 DNA is TGTGCCTCGACAGGGCTTAATGAAAAACTGTTTTTT. Translation gives CASTGLNEKLFF.

The chain employs TRBV28 and TRBJ2-7, with 8 bases lining up with TRBD2. Losses at the gene ends were 4 bases for V and 0 bases for J; bases not matched to a gene: 8. Germline values: CDR1 MDHEN, CDR2 SYDVKM. This CDR3 has 16 amino acids. CDR3 amino acids: CASSYITSGPSYEQYF. As DNA, the CDR3 is TGTGCCAGCAGTTATATTACTAGCGGACCCTCCTACGAGCAGTACTTC.

The CDR3 sequence is CASSVEGVPTEAFF. CDR3 DNA: TGTGCCAGCAGCGTAGAGGGGGTTCCCACTGAAGCTTTCTTT. V gene TRBV9 combines with J gene TRBJ1-1, with D possibly being TRBD1 (6 bases). Germline V gene lookup returns CDR1 SGDLS and CDR2 YYNGEE. This CDR3 has 14 residues. Trimming pared 0 bases from V and 4 bases from J, leaving 10 bases between.

This rearrangement joins TRBV7-2 to TRBJ1-5; no reliable D call. The CDR3 consists of 14 residues. Germline CDR1 reads SGHTA; CDR2 reads FQGNSA. Trimming cost V 4 bases and J 4 bases, with 11 bases left between them. The CDR3 loop is CASSSSTNNQPQHF. The CDR3 region has the DNA TGTGCCAGCAGCTCATCCACTAATAATCAGCCCCAGCATTTT.

The chain links TRBV13 to TRBJ1-6; 7 bases fit TRBD1. Germline V CDR1 and CDR2: PRHDT, FYEKMQ (reference sequence). J gave up 8 bases and V 4 bases, and 8 bases lay outside the gene matches. The CDR3 has 15 residues. The CDR3 reads CASSSRDRGYSPLHF. As DNA, the CDR3 is TGTGCCAGCAGCTCCCGGGACAGAGGGTATTCACCCCTCCACTTT.

The chain carries TRBV19 and TRBJ2-7; 10 bases fit TRBD2. The length of the CDR3 is 12 residues. Trimming at V came to 6 bases and at J to 5 bases, leaving 1 base not matched to a gene. Germline V gene lookup returns CDR1 LNHDA and CDR2 SQIVND (reference sequence). The CDR3 sequence is CASSTSGDEQYF. CDR3 coding DNA: TGTGCCAGTAGCACTAGCGGGGACGAGCAGTACTTC.

V gene TRBV4-2 combines with J gene TRBJ2-2; D perhaps matches TRBD2 (6 bases). Trimming took off 2 bases at V and 3 bases at J, with 10 bases between the two ends. Germline CDR1 and CDR2: LGHNA and YNFKEQ. The CDR3 spans 15 residues. The CDR3 bases are TGTGCCAGCAGCCAAACGGAGGGATACACCGGGGAGCTGTTTTTT. It encodes CASSQTEGYTGELFF.

The rearrangement joins TRBV7-9 to TRBJ2-2; 9 bases match TRBD1. Germline values: CDR1 SEHNR, CDR2 FQNEAQ (reference sequence). V gave up 6 bases and J gave up 5 bases; unmatched junction bases: 7. There are 15 residues in the CDR3. The CDR3 reads CASRFGTGQTGELFF. CDR3 nucleotides: TGTGCCAGCAGATTTGGGACAGGGCAAACCGGGGAGCTGTTTTTT.

The chain has TRBV27 and TRBJ1-1; perhaps TRBD1 as D (5 bases). This CDR3 has 13 residues. Trimming removed 0 bases from V and 3 bases from J, with 5 bases in between. Germline V gene data show CDR1 as MNHEY and CDR2 as SMNVEV (reference sequence). The DNA of the CDR3 is TGTGCCAGCAGTTTATCAGGGGACACTGAAGCTTTCTTT. Its translation is CASSLSGDTEAFF.

This clone was observed a few times. The chain's CDR3 is CAWNRGDSGNTIYF. The CDR3 DNA reads TGTGCCTGGAACAGGGGAGACTCTGGAAACACCATATATTTT. The chain has TRBV30 and TRBJ1-3; TRBD1 agrees at 7 bases. The CDR3 is 14 residues long. J lost 0 bases, V lost 4 bases, and 3 bases had no gene match. Germline V gene sequence: CDR1 GTSNPN, CDR2 SVGIG (reference sequence).

The gene calls are TRBV29-1 and TRBJ2-3, with 10 bases matching TRBD2. V lost 6 bases and J lost 4; bases outside the gene matches: 10. Germline lookup yields CDR1 SQVTM and CDR2 ANQGSEA. This CDR3 spans 15 amino acids. The chain's CDR3 is CSVEGTSGNPDTQYF. CDR3 DNA: TGCAGCGTGGAGGGAACTAGCGGGAATCCAGATACGCAGTATTTT.

Of note for this clone: Other DNA sequences in the sample encode the same CDR3. This chain joins TRBV7-2 and TRBJ2-1; 11 nucleotides align to TRBD2. The CDR3 loop spans 18 amino acids. Germline V gene data show CDR1 as SGHTA and CDR2 as FQGNSA. J gave up 0 bases and V 1 base, and 5 bases lay outside the gene matches. Here the CDR3 DNA reads TGTGCCAGCAGCTTAGAACTAGCGGGAGCGAGCTCCTACAATGAGCAGTTCTTC. This encodes CASSLELAGASSYNEQFF.

This chain joins TRBV29-1 and TRBJ2-2, with D possibly being TRBD2 (5 bases). V was trimmed by 3 bases and J by 5 bases, leaving 13 bases between them. Germline CDR1 SQVTM, CDR2 ANQGSEA. The CDR3 has 14 residues. The CDR3 sequence is CSVDGKAVTGELFF. Here the CDR3 DNA reads TGCAGCGTTGATGGGAAAGCGGTTACCGGGGAGCTGTTTTTT.

J is TRBJ1-2 and V is TRBV2; 9 positions agree with TRBD1. Looked up from germline, CDR1 is SNHLY and CDR2 is FYNNEI. V lost 7 bases, J lost 8 bases, and 11 bases stayed unmatched. The CDR3 spans 14 residues. CDR3 nucleotides: TGTGCCAGCACTCAAATCGGGACAGGGAGCGGCTACACCTTC. Its translation: CASTQIGTGSGYTF.

The chain couples TRBV7-2 to TRBJ1-2; maybe TRBD1 (6 bases). CDR1 and CDR2 (germline): SGHTA, FQGNSA. V lost 2 bases and J lost 0, with 16 bases in between. This CDR3 comprises 17 residues. The DNA of the CDR3 is TGTGCCAGCAGCTTATCGCGGTTGGACAGAACTAACTATGGCTACACCTTC. Translated, it gives CASSLSRLDRTNYGYTF.

Concerning this clone itself: One junction end disagrees with the germline gene, perhaps due to a read error. The rearrangement joins TRBV28 to TRBJ1-6; D uncertain. Germline assignment: CDR1 MDHEN and CDR2 SYDVKM. The length of the CDR3 is 12 residues. The chain's CDR3 is CASSLALRPLRF. CDR3 nucleotides: TGTGCCAGCAGTTTAGCCCTCAGGCCCCTCCGCTTT.

V gene TRBV11-2 combines with J gene TRBJ2-1; D gene unclear. This CDR3 spans 11 amino acids. CDR1 and CDR2 (germline): SGHAT, FQNNGV. V was cut by 1 base and J by 9 bases, with 4 bases left in between. The CDR3 coding sequence is TGTGCCAGCAGCTTAGCAATTGAGCAGTTCTTC. Its translation is CASSLAIEQFF.

The V gene is TRBV5-4, the J gene TRBJ2-7; TRBD1 aligns across 8 bases. There are 14 residues in the CDR3. With 4 bases clipped from V and 4 bases from J, the junction kept 7 bases outside the gene matches. CDR1 is SGHNT and CDR2 is YYREEE in the germline V gene (reference sequence). The CDR3 coding sequence is TGTGCCAGCAGCCCCCGACAGGGGAGGTACGAGCAGTACTTC. It specifies CASSPRQGRYEQYF.

The V and J genes are TRBV19 and TRBJ2-7; tentative D call: TRBD1 (5 bases). Germline values: CDR1 LNHDA, CDR2 SQIVND (reference sequence). V was cut by 0 bases and J by 3 bases, with 9 bases left in between. The CDR3 extends over 14 amino acids. The CDR3 sequence: CASSIDDRDYEQYF. The DNA for the CDR3 is TGTGCCAGTAGTATAGATGACAGAGACTACGAGCAGTACTTC. Based on the CDR3 plus reference TRBV19 and TRBJ2-7, the full variable domain is DGGITQSPKYLFRKEGQNVTLSCEQNLNHDAMYWYRQDPGQGLRLIYYSQIVNDFQKGDIAEGYSVSREKKESFPLTVTSAQKNPTAFYLCASSIDDRDYEQYFGPGTRLTVT.

This clone turned up a few times. V gene TRBV5-1 combines with J gene TRBJ2-2, with 10 bases matching TRBD2. CDR1 is SGHRS and CDR2 is YFSETQ in the germline V gene. This CDR3 is built from 19 residues. The V segment lost 2 bases and the J segment 3 bases; nucleotides outside the gene matches: 13. The chain's CDR3 is CASSFLRTSGPWHTGELFF. CDR3 in DNA: TGCGCCAGCAGCTTCTTACGGACTAGCGGTCCTTGGCACACCGGGGAGCTGTTTTTT.